These 17 T cell receptor beta chains came from one sample sequenced in a study of cytomegalovirus exposure and HLA in healthy donors. PCR used 60 Vbeta primers and 13 Jbeta primers. TCRdb's copy holds only in-frame clones and misses some; the assay was immunoSEQ multiplex PCR. Of around 170,000 clones listed, 84% are singletons. Specimen: PBMCs. The origin of the receptors is a boy between 2 and 10 years old in good health and CMV-seronegative.

This clone was observed a few times. The V and J genes are TRBV27 and TRBJ2-3; tentatively, D is TRBD1 (6 bases). Germline V gene sequence: CDR1 MNHEY, CDR2 SMNVEV (reference sequence). The germline V and J ends were trimmed by 6 bases and 0 bases, with 10 bases remaining between them. The CDR3 runs to 14 residues. CDR3 nucleotides: TGTGCCAGCAGCGACAGGTGGAGCACAGATACGCAGTATTTT. Its translation is CASSDRWSTDTQYF.

The CDR3 spells CASSVAGTNEQYF. The CDR3 nucleotides are TGTGCCAGCAGCGTAGCCGGAACTAACGAGCAGTACTTC. The rearrangement joins TRBV9 to TRBJ2-7, with D uncertain. From germline, CDR1 is SGDLS and CDR2 YYNGEE. The CDR3 runs 13 residues. V lost 0 bases to trimming and J lost 5 bases, with 9 bases between them. The complete variable domain, with remaining parts taken from reference TRBV9 and TRBJ2-7, reads DSGVTQTPKHLITATGQRVTLRCSPRSGDLSVYWYQQSLDQGLQFLIQYYNGEERAKGNILERFSAQQFPDLHSELNLSSLELGDSALYFCASSVAGTNEQYFGPGTRLTVT.

This clone is a singleton in its sample. The chain is built from TRBV5-1 and TRBJ1-4; maybe TRBD1 (5 bases). The CDR3 length is 16 residues. CDR1 and CDR2 from the germline V gene are SGHRS and YFSETQ. Trimming cost V 4 bases and J 2 bases, with 15 bases left between them. CDR3 DNA sequence: TGCGCCAGCAGCCCGTTGGGGCCGGGTACTAATGAAAAACTGTTTTTT. It translates to CASSPLGPGTNEKLFF. Full variable domain (rest looked up from reference TRBV5-1 and TRBJ1-4): KAGVTQTPRYLIKTRGQQVTLSCSPISGHRSVSWYQQTPGQGLQFLFEYFSETQRNKGNFPGRFSGRQFSNSRSEMNVSTLELGDSALYLCASSPLGPGTNEKLFFGSGTQLSVL.

This clone was recorded once. V usage is TRBV19 and J usage is TRBJ2-7; 7 bases agree with TRBD1. With 5 bases clipped from V and 6 bases from J, the junction kept 10 bases outside the gene matches. The CDR3 has 14 residues. The V gene's germline CDR1 is LNHDA and CDR2 SQIVND (reference sequence). The CDR3, as DNA: TGTGCCAGTAGTGTCGGACAGGTCTCCCGCGAGCAGTACTTC. As protein: CASSVGQVSREQYF.

This clone was found once. This sequence joins TRBV2 and TRBJ1-4, with D maybe TRBD1 (5 bases). Germline V gives CDR1 SNHLY, CDR2 FYNNEI. V gave up 6 bases and J gave up 0 bases, with 5 bases separating them. There are 13 residues in the CDR3. CDR3 DNA: TGTGCCAGCAGAGGGGCAACTAATGAAAAACTGTTTTTT. Translated, it gives CASRGATNEKLFF.

The rearrangement links TRBV28 to TRBJ1-1, with D perhaps matching TRBD1 (5 bases). The germline CDR1 and CDR2 sequences are MDHEN and SYDVKM. The CDR3 extends over 15 amino acids. V was shortened by 6 bases and J by 5 bases, with 19 bases between the two germline ends. CDR3 residues: CASRLSGGVGTEAFF. CDR3 sequence (DNA): TGTGCCAGCAGACTCTCCGGGGGGGTTGGTACTGAAGCTTTCTTT.

The V gene is TRBV2, the J gene TRBJ2-7, with TRBD2 identical over 7 bases. The J segment lost 2 bases and the V segment lost 6 bases, leaving 10 bases of the junction unmatched. Germline values: CDR1 SNHLY, CDR2 FYNNEI. CDR3 length: 15 residues. The CDR3 DNA reads as TGTGCCAGCAGGGGTGGGACTAACTCCGCCTACGAGCAGTACTTC. Its translation: CASRGGTNSAYEQYF.

This rearrangement joins TRBV11-3 to TRBJ1-1; D gene uncertain. The CDR3 totals 15 residues. Germline V gene lookup returns CDR1 SGHNT and CDR2 YENEEA. Trimming took 2 bases from V and 0 from J, leaving 10 bases between them. CDR3 in amino acids: CASSLKAGLNTEAFF. Written as DNA, the CDR3 is TGTGCCAGCAGCTTAAAGGCAGGATTGAACACTGAAGCTTTCTTT.

In its sample, this clone was seen a few times. The gene calls are TRBV5-6 and TRBJ1-5; a possible D gene is TRBD1 (6 bases). Trimming pared 1 base from V and 7 bases from J, leaving 12 bases between. This CDR3 comprises 14 residues. Germline assignment: CDR1 SGHDT and CDR2 YYEEEE. CDR3 in DNA: TGTGCCAGCAGCTTGCTTGGTGGACAGCAGCCCCAGCATTTT. Protein sequence: CASSLLGGQQPQHF.

V is TRBV5-5 and J is TRBJ2-7; TRBD2 matches 10 bases. The CDR3 length is 15 residues. Germline CDR1 is SGHKS and CDR2 is YYEKEE (reference sequence). V was clipped by 3 bases and J by 2 bases; unmatched bases: 5. This CDR3 reads CASSWASGSPYEQYF. The CDR3 nucleotides read TGTGCCAGCAGCTGGGCTAGCGGGAGCCCCTACGAGCAGTACTTC.

The rearrangement links TRBV18 to TRBJ2-1; TRBD2 agrees at 8 bases. Germline CDR1 is KGHSH and CDR2 is LQKENI. The CDR3 spans 16 residues. With 4 bases clipped from V and 9 bases from J, the junction kept 14 bases outside the gene matches. As DNA, the CDR3 is TGTGCCAGCTCACTAGGAACCGGGAGGGCCGAAATTGAGCAGTTCTTC. Translated, it gives CASSLGTGRAEIEQFF.

V and J are TRBV30 and TRBJ1-3; D gene ambiguous. Looked up from germline, CDR1 is GTSNPN and CDR2 is SVGIG (reference sequence). V lost 8 bases and J lost 3, with 17 bases in between. CDR3 length: 14 amino acids. CDR3 in amino acids: CAQTRGAGGNTIYF. CDR3 DNA: TGTGCCCAAACCCGGGGAGCAGGTGGAAACACCATATATTTT. The complete variable domain, with remaining parts taken from reference TRBV30 and TRBJ1-3, reads SQTIHQWPATLVQPVGSPLSLECTVEGTSNPNLYWYRQAAGRGLQLLFYSVGIGQISSEVPQNLSASRPQDRQFILSSKKLLLSDSGFYLCAQTRGAGGNTIYFGEGSWLTVV.

The rearrangement uses TRBV7-2 and TRBJ2-7, with a weak D call TRBD1 (5 bases). This CDR3 has 15 amino acids. Germline CDR1 reads SGHTA; CDR2 reads FQGNSA. V was clipped by 4 bases and J by 2 bases, with 15 bases between them. CDR3 sequence: CASSSRRGRAYEQYF. As DNA, the CDR3 is TGTGCCAGCAGCTCTAGAAGGGGCAGGGCCTACGAGCAGTACTTC.

The CDR3 here is CASSLLAGVSDEQFF. The CDR3 bases are TGTGCCAGCAGCTTATTAGCGGGAGTAAGTGATGAGCAGTTCTTC. The rearrangement uses TRBV7-3 and TRBJ2-1; 9 bases fit TRBD2. Trimming removed 2 bases from V and 8 bases from J; junction bases left unmatched: 7. Germline V gene lookup returns CDR1 SGHTA and CDR2 FQGTGA. The CDR3 loop spans 15 amino acids.

The rearrangement links TRBV28 to TRBJ1-1; TRBD1 might be the D (6 bases). The CDR3 covers 15 residues. V dropped 6 bases and J dropped 3 bases, with 17 bases sitting between them. Germline-derived CDR1 and CDR2 are MDHEN and SYDVKM. CDR3 coding DNA: TGTGCCAGCAGGCCCAGGGGAACCAGGGACACTGAAGCTTTCTTT. Amino acids: CASRPRGTRDTEAFF.

The chain recombines TRBV11-2 with TRBJ2-7, with TRBD1 identical over 7 bases. V was clipped by 0 bases and J by 5 bases; unmatched bases: 7. The germline gives CDR1 SGHAT, CDR2 FQNNGV. CDR3 length equals 15 residues. CDR3: CASSLDPTGSDEQYF. The DNA for the CDR3 is TGTGCCAGCAGCTTAGACCCGACAGGGTCCGACGAGCAGTACTTC.

The table lists this clone with a count of one. The chain has TRBV29-1 and TRBJ1-2, with TRBD1 identical over 11 bases. The CDR3 runs 13 residues. Germline-derived CDR1 and CDR2 are SQVTM and ANQGSEA. V was clipped by 7 bases and J by 3 bases; unmatched bases: 4. CDR3 sequence (DNA): TGCAGCGCCCAGGGACAGGGGGACTATGGCTACACCTTC. Amino acid sequence: CSAQGQGDYGYTF.